A single T cell receptor beta chain is shown here with its context. The trim removed 2 bases at V and 0 bases at J, leaving 7 bases unmatched. Germline CDR1 MNHEY, CDR2 SVGEGT. The CDR3 runs 17 residues. Sequencing used immunoSEQ multiplex PCR; TCRdb keeps in-frame clones, though not all of them. The profile shows fewer than 120,000 clones, around 90% of them singletons. The sample is drawn from a study of blood T cell repertoires in COVID-19. Study at large: The study drew acute and convalescent COVID-19 samples from the United States, Italy and Spain.

The specimen sequenced was peripheral blood. The sequence derives from a human donor in a cohort sampled during active COVID-19. This rearrangement joins TRBV6-2 or TRBV6-3 to TRBJ2-1; 7 nucleotides align to TRBD2. The CDR3 loop is CASSYVRAGVSYNEQFF. CDR3 in DNA: TGTGCCAGCAGTTACGTGAGGGCGGGAGTCTCCTACAATGAGCAGTTCTTC.